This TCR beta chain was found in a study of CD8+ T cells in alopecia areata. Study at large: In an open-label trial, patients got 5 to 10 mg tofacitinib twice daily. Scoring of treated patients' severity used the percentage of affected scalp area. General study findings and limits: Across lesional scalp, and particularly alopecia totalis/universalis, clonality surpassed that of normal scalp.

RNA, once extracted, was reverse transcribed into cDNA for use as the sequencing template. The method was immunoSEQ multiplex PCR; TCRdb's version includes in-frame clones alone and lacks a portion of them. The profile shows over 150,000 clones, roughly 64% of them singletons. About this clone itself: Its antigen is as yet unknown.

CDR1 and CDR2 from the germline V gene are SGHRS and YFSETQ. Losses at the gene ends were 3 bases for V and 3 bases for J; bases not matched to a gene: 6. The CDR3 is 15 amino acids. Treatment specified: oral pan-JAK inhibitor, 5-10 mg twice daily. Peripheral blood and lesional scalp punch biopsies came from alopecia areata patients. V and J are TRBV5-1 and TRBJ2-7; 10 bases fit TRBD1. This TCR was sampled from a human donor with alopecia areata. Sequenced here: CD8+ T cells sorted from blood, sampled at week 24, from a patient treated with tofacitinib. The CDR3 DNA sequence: TGCGCCAGCAGCTCTACCCGGGACAGGGGCTACGAGCAGTACTTC. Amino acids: CASSSTRDRGYEQYF. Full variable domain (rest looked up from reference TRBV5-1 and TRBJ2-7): KAGVTQTPRYLIKTRGQQVTLSCSPISGHRSVSWYQQTPGQGLQFLFEYFSETQRNKGNFPGRFSGRQFSNSRSEMNVSTLELGDSALYLCASSSTRDRGYEQYFGPGTRLTVT.